These 11 T cell receptor beta chains were sequenced from one sample in a study of blood T cell repertoires in COVID-19. The repertoire was sequenced with immunoSEQ multiplex PCR; TCRdb's copy has only in-frame clones and lacks some. The sample lists about 20,000 clones, approximately 79% occurring once. Sequenced input: peripheral blood. These TCRs come from a man aged 80 or over with acute or convalescent COVID-19.

The gene calls are TRBV5-1 and TRBJ1-2; D gene ambiguous. Germline V gives CDR1 SGHRS, CDR2 YFSETQ. The CDR3 runs to 15 residues. V was trimmed by 5 bases and J by 2 bases, leaving 16 bases between them. The CDR3 DNA follows: TGCGCCAGCAGGATGGCGGGGAACAAAAACTATGGCTACACCTTC. Protein: CASRMAGNKNYGYTF.

The chain couples TRBV7-8 to TRBJ2-7; 8 nucleotides align to TRBD1. Germline-derived CDR1 and CDR2 are SGHVS and FQNEAQ. The CDR3 contains 11 residues. The trim removed 5 bases at V and 12 bases at J, leaving 6 bases unmatched. In nucleotides, the CDR3 is TGTGCCAGCAGCACCCGGGACAGGCTGTACTTC. Its translation is CASSTRDRLYF.

This chain connects TRBV7-9 to TRBJ1-6; TRBD1 matches 9 bases. V was clipped by 5 bases and J by 10 bases; unmatched bases: 9. The CDR3 totals 15 residues. The V gene's germline CDR1 is SEHNR and CDR2 FQNEAQ (reference sequence). The CDR3 reads CASSQTGGARSPLHF. For the CDR3, the DNA is TGTGCCAGCAGCCAGACAGGGGGGGCAAGATCACCCCTCCACTTT.

This clone came up a few times. The chain carries TRBV28 and TRBJ1-2, with TRBD1 as a possible D gene (5 bases). There are 14 residues in the CDR3. Trimming removed 1 base at V and 5 bases at J, with 11 bases between. Looked up from germline, CDR1 is MDHEN and CDR2 is SYDVKM. This chain's CDR3 is CASSLSGVRYGYTF. The CDR3 coding sequence is TGTGCCAGCAGTTTATCGGGGGTGCGGTATGGCTACACCTTC.

The gene calls are TRBV14 and TRBJ2-1; a possible D gene is TRBD1 (6 bases). V gave up 4 bases and J gave up 4 bases, with 23 bases separating them. This CDR3 is 18 amino acids long. The V gene's germline CDR1 is SGHDN and CDR2 FVKESK. The CDR3 sequence: CASSLPTGPRRGYNEQFF. CDR3 nucleotides: TGTGCCAGCAGCCTTCCCACTGGGCCCCGCAGGGGTTACAATGAGCAGTTCTTC. Full variable domain (remainder filled in from reference TRBV14 and TRBJ2-1): EAGVTQFPSHSVIEKGQTVTLRCDPISGHDNLYWYRRVMGKEIKFLLHFVKESKQDESGMPNNRFLAERTGGTYSTLKVQPAELEDSGVYFCASSLPTGPRRGYNEQFFGPGTRLTVL.

The chain is built from TRBV28 and TRBJ1-4; D may be TRBD1 (6 bases). V was pared by 3 bases and J by 6 bases, with 17 bases between. The CDR3 loop spans 16 amino acids. The germline V gene has CDR1 MDHEN and CDR2 SYDVKM. The CDR3 sequence: CASSLKRWAGDEKLFF. CDR3 bases: TGTGCCAGCAGTTTGAAAAGGTGGGCAGGGGATGAAAAACTGTTTTTT.

This chain uses TRBV28 with TRBJ2-7; D not resolved. Between the trimmed V and J ends, which lost 5 bases and 3 bases, there was a span of 14 bases. There are 14 residues in the CDR3. Per germline, CDR1 MDHEN and CDR2 SYDVKM. The CDR3 DNA follows: TGTGCCAGCAGTGAACTTTTAATAGACTACGAGCAGTACTTC. Its translation is CASSELLIDYEQYF.

This chain links TRBV9 with TRBJ1-4, with D possibly matching TRBD1 (5 bases). The CDR3 has 15 residues. Germline CDR1 SGDLS, CDR2 YYNGEE. The germline V and J ends were trimmed by 5 bases and 7 bases, with 18 bases remaining between them. CDR3 sequence (DNA): TGTGCCAGCAGTGATTCGGGCTTCGGGGGTGAAAAACTGTTTTTT. The encoded protein is CASSDSGFGGEKLFF.

The chain couples TRBV25-1 to TRBJ2-5; 11 bases are shared with TRBD2. This CDR3 spans 15 amino acids. Germline V gene lookup returns CDR1 MGHDK and CDR2 SYGVNS. V shed 4 bases and J 5 bases; nucleotides not matched to a gene: 6. The CDR3, as DNA: TGTGCCAGCAGTGCAACTAGCGGGAGAGGGGAGACCCAGTACTTC. Its protein product is CASSATSGRGETQYF.

The gene calls are TRBV18 and TRBJ2-7, with 12 positions matching TRBD2. Germline trimming cut 1 base from V and 1 base from J; bases unmatched to any gene: 5. This CDR3 is 17 amino acids long. Looked up from germline, CDR1 is KGHSH and CDR2 is LQKENI. The DNA of the CDR3 is TGTGCCAGCTCACCACACTCACTAGCGGGAGGATCCTACGAGCAGTACGTC. Its protein product is CASSPHSLAGGSYEQYV.

The chain couples TRBV19 to TRBJ2-1; 10 bases line up with TRBD2. Trimming removed 5 bases from V and 4 bases from J; junction bases left unmatched: 8. This CDR3 comprises 16 residues. The germline CDR1 and CDR2 sequences are LNHDA and SQIVND (reference sequence). The DNA for the CDR3 is TGTGCCAGTAGTGTGGCAGCGGGAGGGACTTACAATGAGCAGTTCTTC. Protein product: CASSVAAGGTYNEQFF.